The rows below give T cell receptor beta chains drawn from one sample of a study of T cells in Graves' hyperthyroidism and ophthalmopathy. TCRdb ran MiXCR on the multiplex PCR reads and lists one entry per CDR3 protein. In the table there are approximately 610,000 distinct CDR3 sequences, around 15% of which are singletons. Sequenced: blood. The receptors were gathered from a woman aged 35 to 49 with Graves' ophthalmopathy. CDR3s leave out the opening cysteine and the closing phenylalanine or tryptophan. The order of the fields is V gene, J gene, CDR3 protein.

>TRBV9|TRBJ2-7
ASSPSGAREQY
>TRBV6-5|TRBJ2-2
ASSYSARVGYTGELF
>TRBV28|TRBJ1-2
ASSWLQGEVGYGYT
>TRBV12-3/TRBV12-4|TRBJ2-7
ASAVRDEQY
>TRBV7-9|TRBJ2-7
ASSSQGGLKYEQY
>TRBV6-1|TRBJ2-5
ASRITETQY
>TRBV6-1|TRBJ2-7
ASRDAAYEQY
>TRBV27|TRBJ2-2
ASSSGAGGELF
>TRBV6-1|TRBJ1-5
ASSVSTDQPQH
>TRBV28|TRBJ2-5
ASSLGRGGGETQY
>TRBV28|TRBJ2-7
ASSLEAAYSYEQY
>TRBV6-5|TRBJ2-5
ASSRTSGSQETQY
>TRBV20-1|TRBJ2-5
SARAAVGSQETQY